This entry features one T cell receptor (beta chain) sequence. The CDR3 runs 17 residues. Unmatched junction bases numbered 8, after V lost 6 bases and J lost 0 bases. Per the germline V gene, CDR1 is MNHNS and CDR2 is SASEGT. The data originate from a study of response to subunit inactivated influenza vaccine. TCRdb recomputed calls from the RT-PCR reads with MiXCR, one row per CDR3 protein. The repertoire holds about 530,000 distinct CDR3 sequences, with around 13% as singletons. The sequencing used PBMCs from blood, collected roughly 48 days after vaccination. The J gene is TRBJ2-6, the V gene TRBV6-1; 7 nucleotides agree with TRBD2. The sequence derives from a man between 45 and 60 years old who received an inactivated influenza vaccine. This CDR3 is CASRRAGILSGANVLTF. The CDR3 DNA sequence: TGTGCCAGCAGGAGAGCGGGGATCCTCTCTGGGGCCAACGTCCTGACTTTC.